A single sample gave rise to the 6 T cell receptor beta chains below, sequenced in a study of T-cell memory formation after mild COVID-19. TCRdb reprocessed the 5' RACE reads via MiXCR and lists one record per CDR3 protein. The sample lists more than 300,000 distinct CDR3 sequences, roughly 13% seen once, with approximately 21% in the top ten. Sequencing was done on a sample of PBMCs or a T cell subset sorted from them (not recorded which). These receptors were obtained from a man aged 18 to 35 who had mild COVID-19 (a few samples of this study predate the infection). Cell type and time point are not known.

The table lists this clonotype with a few counts. V and J are TRBV6-5 and TRBJ2-1, with a weak D call TRBD1 (6 bases). The CDR3 has 18 amino acids. Between the trimmed V and J ends, which lost 0 bases and 6 bases, there was a span of 21 bases. From germline, CDR1 is MNHEY and CDR2 SVGAGI. The CDR3 loop reads CASSYSRWTALRSNEQFF. The CDR3 region has the DNA TGTGCCAGCAGTTACTCCAGATGGACAGCCCTAAGGAGCAATGAGCAGTTCTTC.

This clonotype was detected a few times. This chain connects TRBV6-5 to TRBJ2-2; 9 nucleotides match TRBD1. Germline CDR1 and CDR2: MNHEY and SVGAGI. This CDR3 contains 15 residues. J gave up 8 bases and V 6 bases, and 10 bases lay outside the gene matches. CDR3 protein: CASSPGGQGKGELFF. The CDR3 DNA reads TGTGCCAGCAGCCCCGGCGGACAGGGGAAAGGGGAGCTGTTTTTT.

The table lists this clonotype with a few counts. The V call is TRBV12-3 or TRBV12-4, the J call TRBJ2-7, with D possibly called TRBD1 or TRBD2 (5 bases each). The CDR3 length is 13 residues. Trimming took 2 bases from V and 6 from J, leaving 11 bases between them. The CDR3 region is CASSLSLGTEQYV. CDR3 DNA sequence: TGTGCCAGCAGTTTAAGTCTAGGGACCGAGCAGTACGTC.

This clonotype has more than one count but fewer than ten. The chain has TRBV6-2 or TRBV6-3 and TRBJ1-1, with 7 bases aligning to TRBD1. The CDR3 loop spans 14 amino acids. Unmatched junction bases numbered 14, after V lost 5 bases and J lost 11 bases. The germline V gene encodes CDR1 MNHEY and CDR2 SVGEGT. This CDR3 reads CASSRGQDPRRAFF. DNA for the CDR3: TGTGCCAGCAGTCGAGGACAGGATCCCCGGCGGGCTTTCTTT.

The V call is TRBV6-2 or TRBV6-3, the J call TRBJ2-7; D might be TRBD1 (6 bases). Deletions cut 6 bases from V and 4 bases from J, with 16 bases between. Germline values: CDR1 MNHEY, CDR2 SVGEGT. This CDR3 contains 14 residues. CDR3 bases: TGTGCCAGCAGAGGTCTCAGGGGCTGGTACGAGCAGTACTTC. Its translation is CASRGLRGWYEQYF.

J is TRBJ1-2 and V is TRBV4-3; D may be TRBD1 (5 bases). Germline CDR1 reads LGHNA; CDR2 reads YSLEER. There are 14 residues in the CDR3. V was shortened by 0 bases and J by 7 bases, with 12 bases between the two germline ends. DNA of the CDR3: TGCGCCAGCAGCCAAGATGGCAGGGACCGTGGCTACACCTTC. It specifies CASSQDGRDRGYTF.